Below are 32 T cell receptor beta chains sequenced from a single sample in a study of neurological immune-mediated disorders. TCRdb reprocessed the 5' RACE reads with MiXCR, giving one entry per CDR3 protein. Counted here are tens of thousands of distinct CDR3 sequences, about 3.3% occurring once; the ten biggest clones make up about 7.8%. The time point is: longitudinal time-point 1 (baseline). The specimen was PBMCs. Source of these receptors: a woman aged 55-70 years with multiple sclerosis.

This clonotype was detected many times. The chain joins TRBV5-1 to TRBJ2-7, with D unclear. The CDR3 has 14 residues. V shed 2 bases and J shed 2 bases, with 11 bases lying between them. Germline CDR1 is SGHRS and CDR2 is YFSETQ. The CDR3 region has the DNA TGCGCCAGCAGCTTAGGCGACTCAACCTACGAGCAGTACTTC. This codes for CASSLGDSTYEQYF.

This clonotype was observed many times. The rearrangement links TRBV5-1 to TRBJ2-2; no reliable D call. Germline lookup yields CDR1 SGHRS and CDR2 YFSETQ. V lost 0 bases and J 7 bases, leaving 4 bases between the germline ends. This CDR3 is 12 amino acids long. The CDR3 sequence: CASSLELGELFF. CDR3 in DNA: TGCGCCAGCAGCTTGGAACTCGGGGAGCTGTTTTTT.

The V and J genes are TRBV20-1 and TRBJ1-6; possibly TRBD1 for D (6 bases). The CDR3 loop spans 16 amino acids. Trimming stripped 5 bases from V and 4 bases from J, with 18 bases between. CDR1 is DFQATT and CDR2 is SNEGSKA in the germline V gene (reference sequence). In nucleotides, the CDR3 is TGCAGTGCTGCCAAGAAAGGGGGTGGTTATAATTCACCCCTCCACTTT. Protein product: CSAAKKGGGYNSPLHF.

This clonotype was seen at least ten times. The chain links TRBV20-1 to TRBJ1-2; a weak D match, TRBD1 (5 bases). CDR3 length equals 12 residues. V gave up 5 bases and J gave up 4 bases, with 11 bases separating them. Germline CDR1 DFQATT, CDR2 SNEGSKA (reference sequence). This CDR3 is CSALDSTYGYTF. For the CDR3, the DNA is TGCAGTGCTCTTGACAGCACCTATGGCTACACCTTC.

This clonotype has a count of ten or more. V gene TRBV20-1 combines with J gene TRBJ2-1, with 11 bases aligning to TRBD2. The CDR3 contains 15 residues. Germline V gives CDR1 DFQATT, CDR2 SNEGSKA (reference sequence). J gave up 5 bases and V 6 bases, and 9 bases lay outside the gene matches. CDR3 bases: TGCAGTGCGCCTCGACTAGCGGGGTTCAACAATGAGCAGTTCTTC. Translating it yields CSAPRLAGFNNEQFF.

This clonotype has ten or more counts. This chain connects TRBV11-2 to TRBJ1-2, with unresolved D. Germline V gives CDR1 SGHAT, CDR2 FQNNGV. The CDR3 totals 17 residues. The V end lost 5 bases, the J end lost 4 bases, and 23 bases lay between the germline ends. The CDR3 DNA is TGTGCCAGCAGCCTCGGGGAGGGAGGGAGTACCGGCTATGGCTACACCTTC. It encodes CASSLGEGGSTGYGYTF. Looking up the rest from reference TRBV11-2 and TRBJ1-2 gives the full variable domain: EAGVAQSPRYKIIEKRQSVAFWCNPISGHATLYWYQQILGQGPKLLIQFQNNGVVDDSQLPKDRFSAERLKGVDSTLKIQPAKLEDSAVYLCASSLGEGGSTGYGYTFGSGTRLTVV.

This clonotype has at least ten counts. The V and J genes are TRBV18 and TRBJ1-6, with D perhaps matching TRBD1 (5 bases). From germline, CDR1 is KGHSH and CDR2 LQKENI. The CDR3 sequence is 15 residues long. Deletions cut 10 bases from V and 7 bases from J, with 20 bases between. CDR3 in amino acids: CATAEVAGLNSPLHF. CDR3 bases: TGTGCCACCGCGGAGGTTGCGGGGCTAAATTCACCCCTCCACTTT. Complete variable domain (other parts from reference TRBV18 and TRBJ1-6): NAGVMQNPRHLVRRRGQEARLRCSPMKGHSHVYWYRQLPEEGLKFMVYLQKENIIDESGMPKERFSAEFPKEGPSILRIQQVVRGDSAAYFCATAEVAGLNSPLHFGNGTRLTVT.

This clonotype was counted at least ten times. The chain carries TRBV6-1 and TRBJ1-6; D not certain. The V end lost 1 base, the J end lost 10 bases, and 11 bases lay between the germline ends. The CDR3 has 14 amino acids. From germline, CDR1 is MNHNS and CDR2 SASEGT. The CDR3: CASSEVSTGSPLHF. In nucleotides, the CDR3 is TGTGCCAGCAGTGAAGTTTCGACTGGGTCACCCCTCCACTTT.

This clonotype was observed many times. The CDR3 region is CSASLGRAGPYEQYF. The CDR3 nucleotides read TGCAGTGCTAGTTTGGGTAGGGCCGGACCCTACGAGCAGTACTTC. This chain uses TRBV20-1 with TRBJ2-7; D gene ambiguous. Germline assignment: CDR1 DFQATT and CDR2 SNEGSKA (reference sequence). The V end was cut by 3 bases, the J end by 2 bases, with 17 bases between. The CDR3 has 15 residues.

This clonotype was picked up a small number of times. The gene calls are TRBV5-1 and TRBJ2-4, with TRBD1 matching over 8 bases. In germline, CDR1 is SGHRS, CDR2 YFSETQ. CDR3 length: 21 residues. Trimming took 2 bases from V and 0 from J; bases not matched to a gene: 19. The CDR3 DNA reads TGCGCCAGCAGCTTACTAGGACAGGGCTTCCAAAGGGTCCTAGCCAAAAACATTCAGTACTTC. Translating it yields CASSLLGQGFQRVLAKNIQYF.

The sample holds many counts of this clonotype. CDR3 region: CSASDDITNTGELFF. In DNA, the CDR3 is TGCAGTGCTAGCGATGACATTACGAACACCGGGGAGCTGTTTTTT. This rearrangement joins TRBV20-1 to TRBJ2-2; D unclear. Germline CDR1 reads DFQATT; CDR2 reads SNEGSKA (reference sequence). V lost 3 bases and J 0 bases, leaving 11 bases between the germline ends. The CDR3 runs to 15 residues.

This clonotype was detected ten times or more. A clone one base away is much larger, so this may be a read error. The rearrangement links TRBV7-9 to TRBJ2-5, with D possibly matching TRBD1 (6 bases). CDR1 is SEHNR, CDR2 FQNEAQ, per germline (reference sequence). The CDR3 has 14 amino acids. The CDR3: CASSLRTVQATQYF. As DNA, the CDR3 is TGTGCCAGCAGCCTCAGGACAGTCCAAGCGACCCAGTACTTC.

This clonotype has at least ten counts. CDR3 region: CSARDPGRATEAFF. The DNA of the CDR3 is TGCAGTGCTAGAGATCCCGGCAGGGCCACTGAAGCTTTCTTT. The chain uses TRBV20-1 and TRBJ1-1; D perhaps matches TRBD1 (5 bases). Per germline, CDR1 DFQATT and CDR2 SNEGSKA (reference sequence). This CDR3 region has 14 residues. V lost 0 bases to trimming and J lost 4 bases, with 12 bases between them.

This clonotype was detected many times. The chain couples TRBV20-1 to TRBJ1-5, with D perhaps matching TRBD1 (5 bases). The CDR3 has 14 residues. Per germline, CDR1 DFQATT and CDR2 SNEGSKA (reference sequence). V lost 6 bases, J lost 0 bases, and 12 bases lay in between. The CDR3: CSANQGNSNQPQHF. The CDR3 nucleotides read TGCAGTGCAAACCAGGGAAATAGCAATCAGCCCCAGCATTTT.

This clonotype was recorded many times. The chain joins TRBV6-1 to TRBJ2-4, with D hard to call. Germline assignment: CDR1 MNHNS and CDR2 SASEGT. This CDR3 has 16 amino acids. V dropped 6 bases and J dropped 6 bases, with 21 bases sitting between them. CDR3 nucleotides: TGTGCCAGCAGCGCCACCGATGGACGTCTGTCAAACATTCAGTACTTC. It yields the protein CASSATDGRLSNIQYF.

This clonotype occurred many times. This sequence joins TRBV20-1 and TRBJ2-7; D might be TRBD1 (6 bases). The CDR3 has 13 residues. Trimming took off 6 bases at V and 3 bases at J, with 15 bases between the two ends. Germline V CDR1 and CDR2: DFQATT, SNEGSKA (reference sequence). The CDR3 sequence: CSAGRQDLYEQYF. For the CDR3, the DNA is TGCAGTGCCGGTCGACAGGACCTCTACGAGCAGTACTTC.

This clonotype is labeled medium-sized. Written as DNA, the CDR3 is TGTGCCAGCAGCCCGGCGGGGGCACGGAACACTGAAGCTTTCTTT. Residues: CASSPAGARNTEAFF. The rearrangement links TRBV5-5 to TRBJ1-1, with D possibly matching TRBD1 (6 bases). The CDR3 covers 15 residues. Germline values: CDR1 SGHKS, CDR2 YYEKEE (reference sequence). V was cut by 4 bases and J by 1 base, with 14 bases left in between.

The table lists this clonotype with many counts. This sequence joins TRBV5-1 and TRBJ2-1, with 7 bases lining up with TRBD1. The V gene's germline CDR1 is SGHRS and CDR2 YFSETQ. The CDR3 is made up of 15 amino acids. Trimming took 0 bases from V and 6 from J; bases not matched to a gene: 6. DNA for the CDR3: TGCGCCAGCAGCTTGGTGCAGGGGGAAGGCAATGAGCAGTTCTTC. Encoded protein: CASSLVQGEGNEQFF.

Many counts were recorded for this clonotype. This chain uses TRBV6-2 or TRBV6-3 with TRBJ1-2; 11 nucleotides agree with TRBD1. V shed 6 bases, J shed 0 bases, and the junction held 12 bases outside the gene matches. The germline V gene encodes CDR1 MNHEY and CDR2 SVGEGT. The CDR3 has 18 residues. The CDR3 protein is CASRPTGTGGRTNYGYTF. The CDR3 coding sequence is TGTGCCAGCAGACCCACCGGGACAGGGGGTCGCACTAACTATGGCTACACCTTC.

This clonotype has a count of ten or more. The rearrangement uses TRBV5-5 and TRBJ2-1; D gene ambiguous. The V gene lost 1 base and the J gene lost 2 bases, with 4 bases spanning the gap. The germline CDR1 and CDR2 sequences are SGHKS and YYEKEE (reference sequence). The CDR3 contains 13 residues. CDR3 DNA sequence: TGTGCCAGCAGCTTGACACCCTACAATGAGCAGTTCTTC. Protein sequence: CASSLTPYNEQFF. The full variable domain, with the rest looked up from reference TRBV5-5 and TRBJ2-1, is DAGVTQSPTHLIKTRGQQVTLRCSPISGHKSVSWYQQVLGQGPQFIFQYYEKEERGRGNFPDRFSARQFPNYSSELNVNALLLGDSALYLCASSLTPYNEQFFGPGTRLTVL.

Many counts were recorded for this clonotype. The V and J genes are TRBV3-1 and TRBJ1-5; 7 nucleotides agree with TRBD1. This CDR3 comprises 18 residues. Trimming removed 2 bases from V and 5 bases from J; junction bases left unmatched: 15. From germline, CDR1 is LGHDT and CDR2 YNNKEL (reference sequence). The CDR3 here is CASSQFPPGTAFYQPQHF. DNA for the CDR3: TGTGCCAGCAGCCAATTCCCTCCCGGGACAGCTTTTTATCAGCCCCAGCATTTT.

This clonotype was seen many times. The V gene is TRBV4-2, the J gene TRBJ2-1, with a possible D match to TRBD2 (7 bases). The ends were cut back, 0 bases at V and 2 bases at J, with 14 bases in the middle. The V gene's germline CDR1 is LGHNA and CDR2 YNFKEQ. The CDR3 extends over 17 amino acids. The DNA of the CDR3 is TGTGCCAGCAGCCAAGATTTCGGGGGGCCGCCCTACAATGAGCAGTTCTTC. Translating gives CASSQDFGGPPYNEQFF.

This clonotype was detected many times. The V gene is TRBV5-1, the J gene TRBJ2-1, with a possible D match to TRBD2 (5 bases). Trimming removed 0 bases at V and 7 bases at J, with 17 bases between. Per the germline V gene, CDR1 is SGHRS and CDR2 is YFSETQ. This CDR3 spans 16 amino acids. The CDR3 here is CASSLVAGGGGNEQFF. The CDR3 coding sequence is TGCGCCAGCAGCTTGGTCGCGGGTGGCGGTGGGAATGAGCAGTTCTTC.

Ten or more counts support this clonotype. The chain has TRBV2 and TRBJ2-2; D is possibly TRBD1 or TRBD2 (5 bases each). CDR1 is SNHLY, CDR2 FYNNEI, per germline. This CDR3 is built from 14 residues. V dropped 8 bases and J dropped 3 bases, with 13 bases sitting between them. CDR3 nucleotides: TGTGCCAGCCGCGGACTGGGGGACACCGGGGAGCTGTTTTTT. Protein: CASRGLGDTGELFF. The full variable domain, its missing parts supplied by reference TRBV2 and TRBJ2-2, is EPEVTQTPSHQVTQMGQEVILRCVPISNHLYFYWYRQILGQKVEFLVSFYNNEISEKSEIFDDQFSVERPDGSNFTLKIRSTKLEDSAMYFCASRGLGDTGELFFGEGSRLTVL.

There are many counts of this clonotype. The V gene is TRBV12-3 or TRBV12-4, the J gene TRBJ2-3, with TRBD1 as a possible D gene (5 bases). The CDR3 loop spans 15 amino acids. The V end lost 3 bases, the J end lost 0 bases, and 10 bases lay between the germline ends. The CDR3 sequence is CASSLLGASTDTQYF. As DNA, the CDR3 is TGTGCCAGCAGTTTGTTAGGGGCTAGCACAGATACGCAGTATTTT.

At least ten counts were recorded for this clonotype. The J gene is TRBJ2-5, the V gene TRBV10-1; TRBD1 aligns across 7 bases. The V gene end was trimmed by 5 bases and the J gene end by 2 bases; junction bases not matched to a gene: 8. Germline V gene data show CDR1 as WNHNN and CDR2 as SYGVQD (reference sequence). The CDR3 length is 15 residues. DNA for the CDR3: TGCGCCAGCAGTTTCACCCGGGACAGTCAAGAGACCCAGTACTTC. Protein product: CASSFTRDSQETQYF.

This clonotype has ten or more counts. The CDR3 nucleotides are TGCAGTGCCCGAGAGGCCGTTGGGGGGTTGTATAGCAATCAGCCCCAGCATTTT. Encoded protein: CSAREAVGGLYSNQPQHF. The V call is TRBV20-1, the J call TRBJ1-5; perhaps TRBD1 as D (5 bases). The V end was cut by 6 bases, the J end by 0 bases, with 24 bases between. Germline values: CDR1 DFQATT, CDR2 SNEGSKA (reference sequence). The CDR3 extends over 18 amino acids.

The sample holds many counts of this clonotype. This chain uses TRBV5-5 with TRBJ1-5; D remains unclear. Germline V gene lookup returns CDR1 SGHKS and CDR2 YYEKEE (reference sequence). There are 13 residues in the CDR3. The germline V and J ends were trimmed by 1 base and 9 bases, with 11 bases remaining between them. This chain's CDR3 is CASSLNSERPQHF. In nucleotides, the CDR3 is TGTGCCAGCAGCTTGAATAGCGAGAGGCCCCAGCATTTT. The full variable domain, with the rest looked up from reference TRBV5-5 and TRBJ1-5, is DAGVTQSPTHLIKTRGQQVTLRCSPISGHKSVSWYQQVLGQGPQFIFQYYEKEERGRGNFPDRFSARQFPNYSSELNVNALLLGDSALYLCASSLNSERPQHFGDGTRLSIL.

Ten or more counts support this clonotype. The chain links TRBV25-1 to TRBJ1-1; TRBD1 might be the D (6 bases). Germline loops: CDR1 MGHDK, CDR2 SYGVNS. This CDR3 contains 14 residues. Trimming stripped 2 bases from V and 1 base from J, with 8 bases between. The DNA of the CDR3 is TGTGCCAGCAGTGAAACAGGGTCGAACACTGAAGCTTTCTTT. Residues: CASSETGSNTEAFF.

At least ten counts were recorded for this clonotype. This sequence joins TRBV28 and TRBJ2-7; D is possibly TRBD1 or TRBD2 (5 bases each). Germline loops: CDR1 MDHEN, CDR2 SYDVKM. The CDR3 consists of 14 residues. Trimming stripped 6 bases from V and 3 bases from J, with 15 bases between. The CDR3 loop reads CASRKPGRSYEQYF. DNA for the CDR3: TGTGCCAGCAGAAAACCGGGACGGAGCTACGAGCAGTACTTC.

In its sample, this clonotype was seen many times. J is TRBJ2-3 and V is TRBV5-1, with 11 positions matching TRBD2. The CDR3 has 15 amino acids. Germline V lookup: CDR1 SGHRS, CDR2 YFSETQ. J gave up 1 base and V 4 bases, and 2 bases lay outside the gene matches. CDR3 bases: TGCGCCAGCAGCATGACTAGCGGGGGCACAGATACGCAGTATTTT. Amino acid sequence: CASSMTSGGTDTQYF. Supplemented by reference TRBV5-1 and TRBJ2-3, the full variable domain reads KAGVTQTPRYLIKTRGQQVTLSCSPISGHRSVSWYQQTPGQGLQFLFEYFSETQRNKGNFPGRFSGRQFSNSRSEMNVSTLELGDSALYLCASSMTSGGTDTQYFGPGTRLTVL.

This clonotype was recorded at least ten times. The chain combines TRBV20-1 with TRBJ1-1; 7 bases match TRBD1. From germline, CDR1 is DFQATT and CDR2 SNEGSKA (reference sequence). V shed 6 bases and J 6 bases; nucleotides not matched to a gene: 4. The length of the CDR3 is 11 residues. CDR3 nucleotide sequence: TGCAGTGCCCGAGGGGGCCCTGAAGCTTTCTTT. Protein product: CSARGGPEAFF.